The sequence of this TCR beta chain was determined in a study of blood T cell repertoires in COVID-19. Study-wide context: The United States, Italy and Spain were the sources of the acute and convalescent COVID-19 samples. T cells, B-cell-depleted T cells, or PBMCs provided the cDNA or gDNA that served as material.

In germline, CDR1 is LNHDA, CDR2 SQIVND (reference sequence). V lost 5 bases to trimming and J lost 1 base; unmatched junction nucleotides: 5. The CDR3 spans 15 residues. In the original analysis: Reference gene primer amplification gave nucleated cell count estimates. Sequencing was performed with immunoSEQ multiplex PCR; in TCRdb, only in-frame clones are kept and a portion is missing. That table supplies the V and J calls and clone size; D and trimming were determined from the DNA. The sample yields around 200,000 clones, 83% seen once. The chain is built from TRBV19 and TRBJ1-1; 9 bases are a match to TRBD1. The sequencing input was peripheral blood. The TCR originated in a man aged 45-60 years with active or convalescent COVID-19. CDR3 bases: TGTGCCAGTAGTCCGCCGGGACAGGGGAACACTGAAGCTTTCTTT. Its translation: CASSPPGQGNTEAFF.